The TCR beta chain under discussion was sequenced for a study of cytomegalovirus exposure and HLA in healthy donors. Study-level information: The 110 million or so unique TCR beta sequences, from about 190 million T cells, were found by an earlier analysis.

The PCR ran on 60 Vbeta and 13 Jbeta primers. Method: immunoSEQ multiplex PCR; TCRdb's copy keeps in-frame clones and lacks some. The top ten hold roughly an eighth of the sample, which has 120,000 to 150,000 clones, 73% seen once. Study outcomes and limitations: Most of the TCR beta V segments (in an earlier analysis) were productive either about 87% or about 30% of the time. A classifier reportedly called cytomegalovirus status with high sensitivity and specificity.

No record was made of this donor's CMV serostatus. This clone has just a few counts. Its matching antigen is unknown. Sequencing was done on a sample of PBMCs. This clonotype was sampled from a human donor in good health.

This CDR3 is CASSESGGTGNTIYF. The CDR3 DNA sequence: TGTGCCAGCAGTGAATCTGGGGGGACTGGAAACACCATATATTTT. The chain employs TRBV25-1 and TRBJ1-3; D might be TRBD1 (5 bases). V lost 1 base to trimming and J lost 2 bases, with 9 bases between them. Germline-derived CDR1 and CDR2 are MGHDK and SYGVNS. This CDR3 is 15 amino acids long.